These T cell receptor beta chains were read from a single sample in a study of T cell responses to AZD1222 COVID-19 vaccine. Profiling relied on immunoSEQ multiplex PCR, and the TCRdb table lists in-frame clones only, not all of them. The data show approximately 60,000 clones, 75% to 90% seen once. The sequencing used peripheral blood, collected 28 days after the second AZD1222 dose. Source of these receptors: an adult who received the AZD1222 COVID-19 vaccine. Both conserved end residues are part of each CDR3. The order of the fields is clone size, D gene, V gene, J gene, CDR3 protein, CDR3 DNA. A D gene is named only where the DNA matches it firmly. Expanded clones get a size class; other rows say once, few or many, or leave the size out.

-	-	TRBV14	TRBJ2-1	CASSQGVPTYNEQFF	TGTGCCAGCAGCCAGGGAGTCCCCACCTACAATGAGCAGTTCTTC
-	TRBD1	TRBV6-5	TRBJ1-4	CASSYRGTAEKLFF	TGTGCCAGCAGTTACAGGGGGACAGCGGAAAAACTGTTTTTT
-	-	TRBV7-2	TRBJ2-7	CASSSRSGVGESEQYF	TGTGCCAGCAGCTCCAGATCAGGGGTGGGTGAATCCGAGCAGTACTTC
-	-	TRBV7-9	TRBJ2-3	CASSLDRAVTDTQYF	TGTGCCAGCAGCTTAGACCGCGCCGTCACAGATACGCAGTATTTT
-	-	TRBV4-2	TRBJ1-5	CASSQVVGGVQPQHF	TGTGCCAGCAGCCAGGTAGTGGGGGGCGTTCAGCCCCAGCATTTT
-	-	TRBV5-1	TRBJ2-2	CASSLTGSGELFF	TGCGCCAGCAGCTTAACAGGGTCCGGGGAGCTGTTTTTT
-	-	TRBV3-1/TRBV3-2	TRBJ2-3	CASSRRTGTDTQYF	TGTGCCAGCAGCCGTCGGACGGGCACAGATACGCAGTATTTT
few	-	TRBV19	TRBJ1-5	CASKGPYQPQHF	TGTGCCAGTAAAGGTCCCTATCAGCCCCAGCATTTT
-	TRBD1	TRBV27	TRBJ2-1	CASSKRLTGGLNEQFF	TGTGCCAGCAGTAAAAGACTAACAGGGGGCCTTAATGAGCAGTTCTTC
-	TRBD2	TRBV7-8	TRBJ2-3	CASSSPVVAGGVGDTQYF	TGTGCCAGCAGCTCCCCGGTGGTAGCGGGGGGCGTAGGAGATACGCAGTATTTT
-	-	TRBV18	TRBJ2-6	CASSPISGANVLTF	TGTGCCAGCTCACCCATCTCTGGGGCCAACGTCCTGACTTTC
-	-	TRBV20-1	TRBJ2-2	CSATFTGELFF	TGCAGTGCTACCTTCACCGGGGAGCTGTTTTTT
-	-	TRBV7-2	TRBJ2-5	CASSMDGQETQYF	TGTGCCAGCAGCATGGACGGTCAAGAGACCCAGTACTTC
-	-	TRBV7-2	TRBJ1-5	CASSSPDSFNQPQHF	TGTGCCAGCAGCTCGCCGGACAGTTTCAATCAGCCCCAGCATTTT
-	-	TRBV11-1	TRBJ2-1	CASTMDSYEQFF	TGTGCCAGCACCATGGACTCCTATGAGCAGTTCTTC
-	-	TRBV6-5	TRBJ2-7	CASRRLSNSYEQYF	TGTGCCAGCAGGAGACTATCCAACTCCTACGAGCAGTACTTC
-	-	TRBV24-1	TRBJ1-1	CATSKAGAMNTEAFF	TGTGCCACCAGTAAGGCAGGGGCCATGAACACTGAAGCTTTCTTT
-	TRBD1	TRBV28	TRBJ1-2	CASQTGGDYGYTF	TGTGCCAGCCAGACAGGGGGCGACTATGGCTACACCTTC
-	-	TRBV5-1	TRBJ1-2	CASSFPGPLYGYTF	TGCGCCAGCAGCTTTCCGGGCCCTCTCTATGGCTACACCTTC
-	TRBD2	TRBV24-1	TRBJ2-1	CATAASGSGSEQFF	TGTGCCACGGCGGCCAGCGGGAGTGGGAGTGAGCAGTTCTTC
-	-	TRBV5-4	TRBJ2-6	CASSLGRVHSGANVLTF	TGTGCCAGCAGCTTGGGTCGGGTGCACTCTGGGGCCAACGTCCTGACTTTC
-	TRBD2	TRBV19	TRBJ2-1	CASSIRGGLAGTAYNEQFF	TGTGCCAGTAGTATACGGGGTGGGCTAGCGGGAACCGCCTACAATGAGCAGTTCTTC
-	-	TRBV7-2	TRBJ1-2	CASSLPRQTGYTF	TGTGCCAGCAGCTTACCTCGGCAAACTGGCTACACCTTC
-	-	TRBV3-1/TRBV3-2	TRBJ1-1	CASSQNRYTEAFF	TGTGCCAGCAGCCAAAATAGGTATACTGAAGCTTTCTTT
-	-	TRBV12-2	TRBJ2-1	CASRYWTSGFYNEQFF	TGTGCAAGTCGCTACTGGACTAGCGGATTCTACAATGAGCAGTTCTTC
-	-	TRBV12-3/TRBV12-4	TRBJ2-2	CASILQGRGELFF	TGTGCCAGCATCCTACAGGGCCGCGGGGAGCTGTTTTTT
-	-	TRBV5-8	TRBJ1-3	CASRLWTYSGNTIYF	TGTGCCAGCAGACTTTGGACTTACTCTGGAAACACCATATATTTT
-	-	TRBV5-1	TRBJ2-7	CASSLDPSYEQYF	TGCGCCAGCAGCTTGGATCCTTCCTACGAGCAGTACTTC
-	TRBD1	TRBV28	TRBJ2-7	CASSTPGTGGYEQYF	TGTGCCAGCAGTACACCCGGGACAGGGGGCTACGAGCAGTACTTC
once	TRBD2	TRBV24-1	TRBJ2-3	CATSDGTSGRALPLYTQYF	TGTGCCACCAGTGACGGGACTAGCGGGAGGGCCCTTCCTTTATATACGCAGTATTTT
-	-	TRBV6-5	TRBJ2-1	CASSQGINEQFF	TGTGCCAGCAGCCAGGGAATAAATGAGCAGTTCTTC
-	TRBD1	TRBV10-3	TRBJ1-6	CAISRRDRNNSPLHF	TGTGCCATCAGTCGGCGGGACAGAAATAATTCACCCCTCCACTTT
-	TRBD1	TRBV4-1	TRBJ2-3	CASSLTGDRMTDTQYF	TGCGCCAGCAGCCTAACAGGGGATCGAATGACAGATACGCAGTATTTT
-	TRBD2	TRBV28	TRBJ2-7	CASTPGGTGAYEQYF	TGTGCCAGCACCCCGGGGGGGACGGGAGCCTACGAGCAGTACTTC
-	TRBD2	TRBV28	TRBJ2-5	CASGAGGRETQYF	TGTGCCAGCGGAGCGGGGGGGCGAGAGACCCAGTACTTC
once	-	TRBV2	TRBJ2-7	CASNPTDTRQYF	TGTGCCAGCAACCCGACAGATACGAGACAGTACTTC
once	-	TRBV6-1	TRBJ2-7	CASSDPATASF	TGTGCCAGCAGTGACCCGGCGACGGCGTCCTTC
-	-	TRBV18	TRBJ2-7	CASSPPEGEQYF	TGTGCCAGCTCACCACCAGAGGGCGAGCAGTACTTC
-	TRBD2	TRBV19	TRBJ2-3	CASSTLAGDLGTQYF	TGTGCCAGTAGTACTCTAGCGGGGGACCTGGGTACGCAGTATTTT
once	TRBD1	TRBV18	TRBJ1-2	CASSRPGQGSGYTF	TGTGCCAGCTCACGACCGGGACAGGGTTCTGGCTACACCTTC
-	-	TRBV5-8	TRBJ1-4	CASSFGPVPRDEKLFF	TGTGCCAGCAGCTTTGGCCCGGTCCCGAGGGATGAAAAACTGTTTTTT
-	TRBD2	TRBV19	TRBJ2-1	CASSMAGLAEYNEQFF	TGTGCCAGTAGTATGGCGGGACTAGCGGAATACAATGAGCAGTTCTTC
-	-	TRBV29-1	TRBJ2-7	CSVAPDSSYEQYF	TGCAGCGTTGCGCCGGACAGTTCCTACGAGCAGTACTTC
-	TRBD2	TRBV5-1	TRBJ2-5	CASRNAGVGQETQYF	TGCGCCAGCAGAAACGCGGGGGTGGGTCAAGAGACCCAGTACTTC
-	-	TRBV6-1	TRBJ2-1	CASSEAAGDFNFF	TGTGCCAGCAGTGAAGCAGCAGGGGACTTTAATTTCTTC
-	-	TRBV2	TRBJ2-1	CASRRSRGANDNEQFF	TGTGCCAGCAGACGATCCCGGGGGGCTAACGACAATGAGCAGTTCTTC
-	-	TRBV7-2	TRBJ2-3	CASSLGSPDTQYF	TGTGCCAGCAGCTTAGGCAGCCCAGATACGCAGTATTTT
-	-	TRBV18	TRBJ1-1	CASSSEYNTEAFF	TGTGCCAGCTCGTCCGAATATAACACTGAAGCTTTCTTT
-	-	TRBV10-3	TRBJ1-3	CAIGSSGNTIYF	TGTGCCATCGGCAGCTCTGGAAACACCATATATTTT
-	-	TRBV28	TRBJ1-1	CASRTQGRGNTEAFF	TGTGCCAGCAGGACCCAGGGAAGGGGGAACACTGAAGCTTTCTTT
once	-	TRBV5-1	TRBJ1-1	CASSFEGGTEAFF	TGCGCCAGCAGCTTTGAAGGTGGCACTGAAGCTTTCTTT